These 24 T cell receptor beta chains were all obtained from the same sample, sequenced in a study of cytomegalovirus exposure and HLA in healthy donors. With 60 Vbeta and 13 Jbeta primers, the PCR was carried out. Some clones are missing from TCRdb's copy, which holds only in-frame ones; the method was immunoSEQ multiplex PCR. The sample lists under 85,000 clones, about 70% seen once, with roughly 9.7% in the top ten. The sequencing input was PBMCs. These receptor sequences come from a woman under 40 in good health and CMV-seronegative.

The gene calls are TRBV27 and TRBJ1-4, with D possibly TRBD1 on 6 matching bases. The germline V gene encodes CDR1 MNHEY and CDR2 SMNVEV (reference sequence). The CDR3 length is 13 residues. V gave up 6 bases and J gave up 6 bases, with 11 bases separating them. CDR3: CASRGSGDEKLFF. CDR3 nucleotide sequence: TGTGCCAGCAGAGGGTCAGGGGATGAAAAACTGTTTTTT.

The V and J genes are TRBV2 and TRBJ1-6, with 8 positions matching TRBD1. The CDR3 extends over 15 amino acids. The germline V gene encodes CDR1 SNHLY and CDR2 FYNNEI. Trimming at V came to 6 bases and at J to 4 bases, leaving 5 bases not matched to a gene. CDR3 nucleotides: TGTGCCAGCAGGGACAGGGTAATATATAATTCACCCCTCCACTTT. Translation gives CASRDRVIYNSPLHF.

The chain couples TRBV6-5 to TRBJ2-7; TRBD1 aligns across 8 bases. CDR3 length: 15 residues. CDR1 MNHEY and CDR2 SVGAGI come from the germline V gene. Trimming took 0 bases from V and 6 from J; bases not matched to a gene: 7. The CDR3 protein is CASSYSDRAGREQYF. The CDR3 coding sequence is TGTGCCAGCAGTTACTCGGACAGGGCAGGTCGCGAGCAGTACTTC.

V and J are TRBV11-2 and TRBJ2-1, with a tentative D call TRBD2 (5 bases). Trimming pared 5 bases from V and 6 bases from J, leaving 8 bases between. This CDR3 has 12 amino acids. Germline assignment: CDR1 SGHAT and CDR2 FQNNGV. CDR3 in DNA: TGTGCCAGCAGCGTCGGGGTCAATGAGCAGTTCTTC. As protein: CASSVGVNEQFF.

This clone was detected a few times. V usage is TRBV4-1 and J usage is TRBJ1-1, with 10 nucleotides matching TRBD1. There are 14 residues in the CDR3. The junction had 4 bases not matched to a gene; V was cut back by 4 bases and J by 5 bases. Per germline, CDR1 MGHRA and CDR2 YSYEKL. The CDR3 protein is CASSPGQGRTEAFF. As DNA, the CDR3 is TGCGCCAGCAGCCCGGGACAGGGGAGAACTGAAGCTTTCTTT.

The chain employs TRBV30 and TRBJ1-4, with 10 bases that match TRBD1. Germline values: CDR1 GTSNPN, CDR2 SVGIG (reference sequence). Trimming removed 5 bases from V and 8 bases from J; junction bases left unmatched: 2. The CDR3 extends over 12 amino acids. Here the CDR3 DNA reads TGTGCCTGGGGGACAGGGGAGGAAAAACTGTTTTTT. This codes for CAWGTGEEKLFF.

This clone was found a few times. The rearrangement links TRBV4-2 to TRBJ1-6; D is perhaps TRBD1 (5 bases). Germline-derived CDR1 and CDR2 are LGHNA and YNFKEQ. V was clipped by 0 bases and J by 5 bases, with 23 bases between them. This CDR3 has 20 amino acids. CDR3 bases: TGTGCCAGCAGCCAAGAACAGAAACCTTTCGGGGGGTATGATAATTCACCCCTCCACTTT. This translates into CASSQEQKPFGGYDNSPLHF.

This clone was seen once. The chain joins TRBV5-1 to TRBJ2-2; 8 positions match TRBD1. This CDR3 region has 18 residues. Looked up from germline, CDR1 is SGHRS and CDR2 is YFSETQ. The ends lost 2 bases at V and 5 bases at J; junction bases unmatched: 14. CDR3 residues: CASSLRERDRWRTGELFF. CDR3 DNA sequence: TGCGCCAGCAGCTTACGAGAAAGGGACAGGTGGAGAACCGGGGAGCTGTTTTTT. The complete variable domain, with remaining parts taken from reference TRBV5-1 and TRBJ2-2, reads KAGVTQTPRYLIKTRGQQVTLSCSPISGHRSVSWYQQTPGQGLQFLFEYFSETQRNKGNFPGRFSGRQFSNSRSEMNVSTLELGDSALYLCASSLRERDRWRTGELFFGEGSRLTVL.

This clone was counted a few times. The chain's CDR3 is CASSDVGSTLGHYGYTF. Written as DNA, the CDR3 is TGTGCCAGCAGTGACGTAGGATCGACTCTGGGTCACTATGGCTACACCTTC. The gene calls are TRBV6-4 and TRBJ1-2; D gene ambiguous. The CDR3 length is 17 residues. V was trimmed by 2 bases and J by 3 bases, leaving 19 bases between them. Germline CDR1 and CDR2: MRHNA and SNTAGT.

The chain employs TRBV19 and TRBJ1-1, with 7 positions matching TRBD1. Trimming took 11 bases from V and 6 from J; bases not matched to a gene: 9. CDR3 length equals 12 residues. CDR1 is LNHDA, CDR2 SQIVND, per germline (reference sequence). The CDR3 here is CAPSGGVAEAFF. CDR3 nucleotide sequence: TGTGCCCCCTCAGGGGGAGTGGCTGAAGCTTTCTTT.

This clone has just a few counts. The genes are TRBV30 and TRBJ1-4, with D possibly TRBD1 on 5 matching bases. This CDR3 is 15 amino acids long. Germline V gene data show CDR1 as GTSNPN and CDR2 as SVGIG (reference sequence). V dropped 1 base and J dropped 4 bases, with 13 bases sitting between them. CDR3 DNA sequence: TGTGCCTGGAGTGGGGGGGGAGAGAATAATGAAAAACTGTTTTTT. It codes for CAWSGGGENNEKLFF.

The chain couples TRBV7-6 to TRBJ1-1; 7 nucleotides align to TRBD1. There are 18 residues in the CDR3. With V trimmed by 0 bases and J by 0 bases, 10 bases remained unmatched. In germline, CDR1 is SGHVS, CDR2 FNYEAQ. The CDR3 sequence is CASSLAGTALNMNTEAFF. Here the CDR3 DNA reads TGTGCCAGCAGCTTAGCAGGGACAGCACTTAACATGAACACTGAAGCTTTCTTT.

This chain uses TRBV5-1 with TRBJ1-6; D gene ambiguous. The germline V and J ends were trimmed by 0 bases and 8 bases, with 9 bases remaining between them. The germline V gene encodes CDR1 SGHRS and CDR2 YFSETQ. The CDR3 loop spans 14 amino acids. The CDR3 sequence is CASSLAMFDSPLHF. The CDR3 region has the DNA TGCGCCAGCAGCTTGGCTATGTTTGATTCACCCCTCCACTTT. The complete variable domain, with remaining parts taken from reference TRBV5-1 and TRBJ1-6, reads KAGVTQTPRYLIKTRGQQVTLSCSPISGHRSVSWYQQTPGQGLQFLFEYFSETQRNKGNFPGRFSGRQFSNSRSEMNVSTLELGDSALYLCASSLAMFDSPLHFGNGTRLTVT.

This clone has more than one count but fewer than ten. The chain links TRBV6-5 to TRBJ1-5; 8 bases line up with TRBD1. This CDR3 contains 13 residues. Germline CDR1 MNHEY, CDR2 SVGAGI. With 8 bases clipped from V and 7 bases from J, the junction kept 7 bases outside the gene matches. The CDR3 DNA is TGTGCCAGCCGCCCAGGGGGCCGACAGCCCCAGCATTTT. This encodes CASRPGGRQPQHF.

In DNA form, the CDR3 reads TGTGCCTGGAGCGGACAGGGAACCTACAATGAGCAGTTCTTC. Translating it yields CAWSGQGTYNEQFF. This sequence joins TRBV30 and TRBJ2-1; 8 nucleotides align to TRBD1. From germline, CDR1 is GTSNPN and CDR2 SVGIG (reference sequence). The junction had 3 bases not matched to a gene; V was cut back by 3 bases and J by 2 bases. The CDR3 is 14 amino acids. Full variable domain (missing parts from reference TRBV30 and TRBJ2-1): SQTIHQWPATLVQPVGSPLSLECTVEGTSNPNLYWYRQAAGRGLQLLFYSVGIGQISSEVPQNLSASRPQDRQFILSSKKLLLSDSGFYLCAWSGQGTYNEQFFGPGTRLTVL.

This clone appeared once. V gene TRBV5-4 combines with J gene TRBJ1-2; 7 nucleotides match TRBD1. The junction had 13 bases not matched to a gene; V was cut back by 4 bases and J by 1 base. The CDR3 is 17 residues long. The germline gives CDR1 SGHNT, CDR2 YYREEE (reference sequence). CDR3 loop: CASSMLAGQSNNYGYTF. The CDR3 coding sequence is TGTGCCAGCAGCATGTTAGCGGGACAGTCTAATAACTATGGCTACACCTTC.

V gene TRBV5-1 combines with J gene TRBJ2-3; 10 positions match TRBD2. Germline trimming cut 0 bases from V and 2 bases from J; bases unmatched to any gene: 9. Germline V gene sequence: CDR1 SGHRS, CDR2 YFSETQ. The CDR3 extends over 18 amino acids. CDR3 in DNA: TGCGCCAGCAGCTTGGCGCCTAGCGGGGGTCGTGTCACAGATACGCAGTATTTT. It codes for CASSLAPSGGRVTDTQYF.

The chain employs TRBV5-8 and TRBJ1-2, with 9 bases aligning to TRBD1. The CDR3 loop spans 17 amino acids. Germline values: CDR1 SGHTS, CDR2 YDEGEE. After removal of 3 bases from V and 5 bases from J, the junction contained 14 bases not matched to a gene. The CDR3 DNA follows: TGTGCCAGCAGCTCAAAAACAGGGGGCCATCTTCCGTATGGCTACACCTTC. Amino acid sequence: CASSSKTGGHLPYGYTF.

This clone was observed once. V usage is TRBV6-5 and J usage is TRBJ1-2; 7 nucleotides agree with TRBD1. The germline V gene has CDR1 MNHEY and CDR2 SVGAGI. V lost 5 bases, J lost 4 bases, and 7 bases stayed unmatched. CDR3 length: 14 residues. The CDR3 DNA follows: TGTGCCAGCAGTGGAGGGGGCGCCGGCTATGGCTACACCTTC. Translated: CASSGGGAGYGYTF.

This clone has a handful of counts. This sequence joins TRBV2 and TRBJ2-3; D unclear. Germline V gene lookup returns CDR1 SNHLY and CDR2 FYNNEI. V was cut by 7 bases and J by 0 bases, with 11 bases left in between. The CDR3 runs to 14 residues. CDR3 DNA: TGTGCCAGCACCCCTGACATAAGCACAGATACGCAGTATTTT. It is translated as CASTPDISTDTQYF.

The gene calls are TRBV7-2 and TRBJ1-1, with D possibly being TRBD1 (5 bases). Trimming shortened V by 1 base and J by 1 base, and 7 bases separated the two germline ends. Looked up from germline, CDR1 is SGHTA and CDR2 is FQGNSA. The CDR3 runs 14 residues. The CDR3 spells CASSLGGANTEAFF. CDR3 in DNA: TGTGCCAGCAGCTTAGGTGGGGCGAACACTGAAGCTTTCTTT.

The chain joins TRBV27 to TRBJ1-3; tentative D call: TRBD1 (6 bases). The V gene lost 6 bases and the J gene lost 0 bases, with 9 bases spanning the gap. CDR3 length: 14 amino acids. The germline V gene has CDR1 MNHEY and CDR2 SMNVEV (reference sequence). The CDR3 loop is CASSTGISGNTIYF. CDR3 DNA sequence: TGTGCCAGCAGCACAGGGATCTCTGGAAACACCATATATTTT.

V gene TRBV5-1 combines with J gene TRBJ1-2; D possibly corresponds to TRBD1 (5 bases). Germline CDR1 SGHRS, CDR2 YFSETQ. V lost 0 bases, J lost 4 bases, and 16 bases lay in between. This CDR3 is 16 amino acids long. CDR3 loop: CASSLELTVGIYGYTF. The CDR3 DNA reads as TGCGCCAGCAGCTTGGAACTGACAGTGGGCATCTATGGCTACACCTTC.

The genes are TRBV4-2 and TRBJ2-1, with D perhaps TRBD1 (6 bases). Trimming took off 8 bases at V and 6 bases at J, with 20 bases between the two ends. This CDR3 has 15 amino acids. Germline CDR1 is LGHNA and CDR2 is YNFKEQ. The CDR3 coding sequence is TGTGCCAGCCGATCCGGGACACGCGTGGCCAATGAGCAGTTCTTC. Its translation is CASRSGTRVANEQFF.